Shown below are 20 T cell receptor beta chains from a single sample sequenced in a study of cytomegalovirus exposure and HLA in healthy donors. Data came from immunoSEQ multiplex PCR; TCRdb stores just in-frame clones and leaves some out. The sample lists 250,000 to 400,000 clones; nearly 90% were seen once. Sequenced: PBMCs. The origin of the receptors is a young man in good health and CMV-seronegative.

The rearrangement uses TRBV9 and TRBJ1-2; possible D gene TRBD1, 5 bases. V lost 3 bases and J lost 6, with 12 bases in between. The CDR3 runs 13 residues. In germline, CDR1 is SGDLS, CDR2 YYNGEE. This CDR3 is CASSASGWDGYTF. The CDR3 region has the DNA TGTGCCAGCAGCGCCTCAGGGTGGGATGGCTACACCTTC.

The V and J genes are TRBV7-2 and TRBJ1-2; D may be TRBD1 (6 bases). In germline, CDR1 is SGHTA, CDR2 FQGNSA. This CDR3 comprises 17 residues. Trimming removed 3 bases from V and 3 bases from J, with 20 bases in between. CDR3 coding DNA: TGTGCCAGCAGCTTCTCCCAGACAGGACGCATCGACTATGGCTACACCTTC. Residues: CASSFSQTGRIDYGYTF.

J is TRBJ2-3 and V is TRBV10-3, with 10 bases lining up with TRBD1. This CDR3 contains 15 residues. In germline, CDR1 is ENHRY, CDR2 SYGVKD. V was pared by 6 bases and J by 3 bases, with 6 bases of the junction left unmatched. CDR3 in amino acids: CAIRTDRGQTDTQYF. The CDR3 nucleotides are TGTGCCATCAGGACAGACAGGGGGCAGACAGATACGCAGTATTTT.

The chain joins TRBV14 to TRBJ1-2, with 7 bases identical to TRBD1. Germline V gene lookup returns CDR1 SGHDN and CDR2 FVKESK. The CDR3 totals 16 residues. The trim removed 0 bases at V and 4 bases at J, leaving 8 bases unmatched. CDR3 in DNA: TGTGCCAGCAGCCAAGATCCCTCGGACAGGCTCTATGGCTACACCTTC. Translated: CASSQDPSDRLYGYTF.

About this clone: The same CDR3 can be traced to other DNA sequences in this sample. The rearrangement uses TRBV27 and TRBJ1-5, with 8 nucleotides matching TRBD1. J was trimmed by 2 bases and V by 5 bases; bases with no gene match: 5. The CDR3 extends over 15 amino acids. Germline assignment: CDR1 MNHEY and CDR2 SMNVEV (reference sequence). CDR3 coding DNA: TGTGCCAGCAGTCCCGGACAGGGCGGCAATCAGCCCCAGCATTTT. Its protein product is CASSPGQGGNQPQHF.

The rearrangement uses TRBV5-6 and TRBJ1-2, with TRBD1 matching 10 bases. The CDR3 is 14 residues long. V was pared by 2 bases and J by 4 bases, with 2 bases of the junction left unmatched. CDR1 and CDR2 from the germline V gene are SGHDT and YYEEEE. The CDR3 spells CASSFRTGGYGYTF. Here the CDR3 DNA reads TGTGCCAGCAGCTTCCGGACAGGGGGCTATGGCTACACCTTC.

The chain employs TRBV7-2 and TRBJ2-3; 12 nucleotides line up with TRBD2. The ends lost 0 bases at V and 2 bases at J; junction bases unmatched: 12. The V gene's germline CDR1 is SGHTA and CDR2 FQGNSA. This CDR3 is 20 amino acids long. The DNA for the CDR3 is TGTGCCAGCAGCTTAGCGGGGTTAGGACTAGCGGGGTACCTCACAGATACGCAGTATTTT. Protein sequence: CASSLAGLGLAGYLTDTQYF.

This chain joins TRBV6-1 and TRBJ2-5; 11 bases fit TRBD1. Germline V gene sequence: CDR1 MNHNS, CDR2 SASEGT. The length of the CDR3 is 18 residues. With 4 bases clipped from V and 0 bases from J, the junction kept 10 bases outside the gene matches. CDR3 protein: CASSGKRTGGPNQETQYF. The DNA of the CDR3 is TGTGCCAGCAGTGGCAAAAGGACAGGGGGCCCAAACCAAGAGACCCAGTACTTC.

The CDR3 sequence is CASSRQGSNEKLFF. The DNA of the CDR3 is TGTGCCAGCAGCCGACAGGGATCTAATGAAAAACTGTTTTTT. V usage is TRBV7-2 and J usage is TRBJ1-4, with 7 bases lining up with TRBD1. This CDR3 has 14 residues. The junction had 3 bases not matched to a gene; V was cut back by 5 bases and J by 3 bases. Per germline, CDR1 SGHTA and CDR2 FQGNSA.

The chain is built from TRBV18 and TRBJ1-5; D is undetermined. This CDR3 spans 17 amino acids. CDR1 KGHSH and CDR2 LQKENI come from the germline V gene. V shed 2 bases and J shed 1 base, with 15 bases lying between them. The CDR3 nucleotides read TGTGCCAGCTCACCATATGTTGCCCGGGGAAGCAATCAGCCCCAGCATTTT. This codes for CASSPYVARGSNQPQHF.

The gene calls are TRBV6-1 and TRBJ1-6; D is undetermined. The CDR3 is 17 residues long. V lost 0 bases and J 7 bases, leaving 16 bases between the germline ends. Germline loops: CDR1 MNHNS, CDR2 SASEGT. The CDR3 loop reads CASSEATSVIINSPLHF. Written as DNA, the CDR3 is TGTGCCAGCAGTGAAGCAACAAGCGTTATAATAAATTCACCCCTCCACTTT.

The rearrangement links TRBV7-2 to TRBJ2-1; D perhaps matches TRBD1 (6 bases). CDR1 is SGHTA and CDR2 is FQGNSA in the germline V gene. The CDR3 has 14 residues. Trimming took off 5 bases at V and 7 bases at J, with 15 bases between the two ends. CDR3 protein: CASSKGGRGNEQFF. In DNA, the CDR3 is TGTGCCAGCAGCAAAGGTGGCAGGGGAAATGAGCAGTTCTTC.

The count of this clone is one. This chain joins TRBV7-9 and TRBJ2-3; possibly TRBD2 for D (7 bases). The CDR3 length is 14 residues. Germline values: CDR1 SEHNR, CDR2 FQNEAQ (reference sequence). The ends were cut back, 4 bases at V and 2 bases at J, with 10 bases in the middle. CDR3 region: CASSWGGPTDTQYF. The DNA of the CDR3 is TGTGCCAGCAGCTGGGGGGGCCCCACAGATACGCAGTATTTT.

The J gene is TRBJ1-2, the V gene TRBV6-1; 7 nucleotides match TRBD1. The CDR3 has 14 residues. Germline V gene sequence: CDR1 MNHNS, CDR2 SASEGT. The V and J ends lost 10 bases and 3 bases, in that order; junction bases with no gene match: 11. CDR3 region: CATSSRDSYYGYTF. The CDR3 nucleotides are TGTGCCACCTCCTCTCGGGACAGCTACTATGGCTACACCTTC.

The V gene is TRBV12-5, the J gene TRBJ1-1, with a weak D call TRBD1 (5 bases). CDR3 length: 16 amino acids. The V end was cut by 1 base, the J end by 0 bases, with 12 bases between. Germline V gene sequence: CDR1 LGHNT, CDR2 FRNRAP. CDR3 sequence: CASGLGSGLMNTEAFF. In DNA form, the CDR3 reads TGTGCTAGTGGTTTGGGCTCGGGACTCATGAACACTGAAGCTTTCTTT.

For this clone: A read error may produce the germline difference seen at one junction end. The chain combines TRBV5-1 with TRBJ2-5; 8 bases fit TRBD1. CDR1 and CDR2 (germline): SGHRS, YFSETQ. The CDR3 runs to 14 residues. CDR3 region: CASSLAVTGENQYF. The DNA for the CDR3 is TGCGCCAGCAGCTTGGCCGTGACAGGGGAGAACCAGTACTTC.

This rearrangement joins TRBV4-3 to TRBJ2-7; 11 positions match TRBD1. Germline V gene data show CDR1 as LGHNA and CDR2 as YSLEER. The CDR3 totals 15 residues. Germline trimming cut 1 base from V and 1 base from J; bases unmatched to any gene: 0. The CDR3 here is CASSQGDRGSYEQYF. The CDR3, as DNA: TGCGCCAGCAGCCAAGGGGACAGGGGGTCCTACGAGCAGTACTTC.

The rearrangement uses TRBV13 and TRBJ2-2, with TRBD2 identical over 9 bases. Germline V gene data show CDR1 as PRHDT and CDR2 as FYEKMQ (reference sequence). The CDR3 is 18 amino acids. V lost 0 bases to trimming and J lost 4 bases; unmatched junction nucleotides: 9. The CDR3 region is CASSLGLAGLRGTGELFF. The CDR3 bases are TGTGCCAGCAGCTTAGGACTAGCGGGCCTCCGAGGCACCGGGGAGCTGTTTTTT.

This clone was picked up one time. The chain employs TRBV11-2 and TRBJ2-5; D possibly corresponds to TRBD2 (5 bases). The germline gives CDR1 SGHAT, CDR2 FQNNGV. The CDR3 has 14 residues. Trimming stripped 5 bases from V and 4 bases from J, with 14 bases between. Written as DNA, the CDR3 is TGTGCCAGCAGCCCGACGGGGTCGCGAGAGACCCAGTACTTC. Translating gives CASSPTGSRETQYF.

This clone was observed once. The chain links TRBV4-3 to TRBJ2-7; 9 nucleotides align to TRBD1. The CDR3 consists of 16 residues. CDR1 is LGHNA and CDR2 is YSLEER in the germline V gene. The V and J ends lost 0 bases and 0 bases, in that order; junction bases with no gene match: 3. The CDR3 spells CASSQEQGAGSYEQYF. CDR3 DNA: TGCGCCAGCAGCCAAGAACAGGGGGCAGGCTCCTACGAGCAGTACTTC.